Listed here are 28 T cell receptor beta chains from one sample, sequenced in a study of CD8+CD57+ T cells in acquired aplastic anemia. Genomic DNA acted as the template from which TCR beta VDJ combination and CDR3 sequence profiling were carried out. TCRdb re-derived calls from the reads in MiXCR, one entry per CDR3 protein. The sample yields fewer than 200,000 distinct CDR3 sequences, 55% to 75% seen once. The material sequenced was sorted CD4+, CD8+, or CD8+CD57+ T cells (not recorded which) from PBMCs. The receptors originated from a human donor in good health.

The CDR3 here is CASSINRDQETQYF. The DNA for the CDR3 is TGTGCCAGTAGTATTAATCGGGACCAAGAGACCCAGTACTTC. The chain has TRBV19 and TRBJ2-5; the D is unclear. V shed 3 bases and J shed 0 bases, with 8 bases lying between them. The CDR3 runs 14 residues. Germline lookup yields CDR1 LNHDA and CDR2 SQIVND (reference sequence). Using reference TRBV19 and TRBJ2-5 for the parts outside the CDR3, the full variable domain is DGGITQSPKYLFRKEGQNVTLSCEQNLNHDAMYWYRQDPGQGLRLIYYSQIVNDFQKGDIAEGYSVSREKKESFPLTVTSAQKNPTAFYLCASSINRDQETQYFGPGTRLLVL.

This chain links TRBV19 with TRBJ2-7; D is possibly TRBD2 (5 bases). The V gene lost 7 bases and the J gene lost 6 bases, with 16 bases spanning the gap. This CDR3 contains 13 residues. Germline CDR1 is LNHDA and CDR2 is SQIVND (reference sequence). The CDR3 sequence is CASKSGQLGEQYF. The CDR3 DNA reads TGTGCCAGTAAGTCGGGTCAACTAGGCGAGCAGTACTTC.

This clonotype was recorded once. The chain is built from TRBV7-9 and TRBJ1-6, with D possibly TRBD1 on 6 matching bases. This CDR3 spans 14 amino acids. CDR1 is SEHNR, CDR2 FQNEAQ, per germline (reference sequence). Trimming took off 1 base at V and 12 bases at J, with 13 bases between the two ends. This chain's CDR3 is CASSLVGAGRPLHF. DNA for the CDR3: TGTGCCAGCAGCTTAGTGGGGGCAGGGAGACCCCTCCACTTT.

This clonotype was observed a handful of times. The chain joins TRBV7-2 to TRBJ1-2; the match to TRBD1 covers 7 bases. Per germline, CDR1 SGHTA and CDR2 FQGNSA. The V and J ends lost 3 bases and 5 bases, in that order; junction bases with no gene match: 6. The CDR3 consists of 14 residues. Written as DNA, the CDR3 is TGTGCCAGCAGCTTTGACAGGGCTCGGTATGGCTACACCTTC. It codes for CASSFDRARYGYTF.

A few counts support this clonotype. CDR3: CSAKTGPSSYEQYF. The DNA for the CDR3 is TGCAGTGCGAAGACAGGCCCGAGCTCCTACGAGCAGTACTTC. The genes are TRBV20-1 and TRBJ2-7; TRBD1 is a possible D gene (6 bases). The germline gives CDR1 DFQATT, CDR2 SNEGSKA (reference sequence). V was pared by 6 bases and J by 0 bases, with 15 bases between. This CDR3 has 14 amino acids.

To note about this clonotype: A much larger clone is a single base away; this may be a read error. The V and J genes are TRBV7-3 and TRBJ2-5, with D perhaps TRBD2 (5 bases). The CDR3 covers 13 residues. Germline V gives CDR1 SGHTA, CDR2 FQGTGA. CDR3 in DNA: TGTGCCAGCACCCCCTTGGCGGGCGAGACCCGGTACTTC. It yields the protein CASTPLAGETRYF.

Concerning this clonotype: The junction and the germline gene differ at one end; a read error may be behind it. The chain joins TRBV24-1 to TRBJ2-7; D gene uncertain. This CDR3 region has 12 residues. Germline assignment: CDR1 KGHDR and CDR2 SFDVKD. The CDR3 region is CATSEGWGEQCF. CDR3 DNA sequence: TGTGCCACCAGTGAAGGGTGGGGTGAGCAGTGCTTC.

The gene calls are TRBV20-1 and TRBJ2-3; 10 bases map to TRBD2. The CDR3 covers 15 residues. Per the germline V gene, CDR1 is DFQATT and CDR2 is SNEGSKA (reference sequence). CDR3 amino acids: CSAEPGTSDTDTQYF. CDR3 nucleotides: TGCAGCGCTGAACCCGGGACTAGCGATACAGATACGCAGTATTTT.

The V call is TRBV5-4, the J call TRBJ2-7; perhaps TRBD1 as D (6 bases). The CDR3 runs to 13 residues. Germline CDR1 is SGHNT and CDR2 is YYREEE (reference sequence). The V end was cut by 4 bases, the J end by 6 bases, with 14 bases between. As DNA, the CDR3 is TGTGCCAGCAGCCTAAGTTGGGGGCGCGAGCAGTACTTC. Protein: CASSLSWGREQYF.

This clonotype has a count of ten or more. The CDR3 DNA sequence: TGTGCCAGCAGTGCCGGGTCTTACAATGAGCAGTTCTTC. Its protein product is CASSAGSYNEQFF. The rearrangement joins TRBV12-3 or TRBV12-4 to TRBJ2-1; no clear D gene. There are 13 residues in the CDR3. V was pared by 5 bases and J by 4 bases, with 9 bases between.

This chain connects TRBV27 to TRBJ1-1; D is ambiguous. V was shortened by 4 bases and J by 1 base, with 7 bases between the two germline ends. The CDR3 extends over 13 amino acids. CDR1 and CDR2 (germline): MNHEY, SMNVEV (reference sequence). For the CDR3, the DNA is TGTGCCAGCAGTTACGACGGGAACACTGAAGCTTTCTTT. The encoded protein is CASSYDGNTEAFF.

This chain joins TRBV9 and TRBJ2-5, with D perhaps TRBD1 (6 bases). The CDR3 length is 14 residues. CDR1 SGDLS and CDR2 YYNGEE come from the germline V gene. Trimming shortened V by 3 bases and J by 1 base, and 10 bases separated the two germline ends. This CDR3 reads CASSAGELQETQYF. The CDR3 DNA reads as TGTGCCAGCAGCGCAGGGGAACTCCAAGAGACCCAGTACTTC.

J is TRBJ1-2 and V is TRBV7-2; D not certain. This CDR3 contains 13 residues. Germline-derived CDR1 and CDR2 are SGHTA and FQGNSA. Trimming took 1 base from V and 4 from J, leaving 7 bases between them. The CDR3 nucleotides read TGTGCCAGCAGCTTAGACCGGAGCTATGGCTACACCTTC. Protein sequence: CASSLDRSYGYTF.

V and J are TRBV7-3 and TRBJ2-5, with D perhaps matching TRBD1 or TRBD2 (6 bases each). The CDR3 length is 12 residues. V was trimmed by 5 bases and J by 11 bases, leaving 15 bases between them. Germline-derived CDR1 and CDR2 are SGHTA and FQGTGA. This chain's CDR3 is CASSPPGAGQYF. In nucleotides, the CDR3 is TGTGCCAGCAGCCCTCCGGGGGCAGGTCAGTACTTC.

This chain connects TRBV5-6 to TRBJ2-2; D tentatively fits TRBD1 or TRBD2 (5 bases each). V was pared by 1 base and J by 5 bases, with 12 bases between. Germline CDR1 is SGHDT and CDR2 is YYEEEE. The CDR3 is 15 residues long. The chain's CDR3 is CASSLPGSITGELFF. The CDR3 DNA reads as TGTGCCAGCAGCTTGCCAGGGAGTATAACCGGGGAGCTGTTTTTT.

This rearrangement joins TRBV2 to TRBJ2-7; D ambiguous. CDR1 SNHLY and CDR2 FYNNEI come from the germline V gene. V was shortened by 4 bases and J by 2 bases, with 18 bases between the two germline ends. The CDR3 length is 16 residues. CDR3 loop: CASSVPPATYAYEQYF. Here the CDR3 DNA reads TGTGCCAGCAGTGTCCCCCCGGCCACGTACGCCTACGAGCAGTACTTC.

This clonotype appeared many times. The rearrangement links TRBV12-3 or TRBV12-4 to TRBJ1-2, with 7 positions matching TRBD1. V trimming: 5 bases; J trimming: 2 bases; junction bases outside the gene matches: 2. This CDR3 spans 13 amino acids. The CDR3 region has the DNA TGTGCCAGCAGTAGGACAGGAAACTATGGCTACACCTTC. Protein product: CASSRTGNYGYTF.

In this sample, this clonotype turned up a few times. This chain joins TRBV20-1 and TRBJ2-7; D may be TRBD1 or TRBD2 (5 bases each). This CDR3 comprises 13 residues. Per germline, CDR1 DFQATT and CDR2 SNEGSKA (reference sequence). Trimming removed 6 bases from V and 7 bases from J, with 19 bases in between. The CDR3 is CSALRDALGEQYF. The CDR3 bases are TGCAGTGCGCTCCGGGACGCGCTGGGGGAGCAGTACTTC.

The chain is built from TRBV5-7 and TRBJ2-3; D ambiguous. TRBV5-7 is marked as an open reading frame, function uncertain. Trimming stripped 0 bases from V and 6 bases from J, with 8 bases between. CDR3 size: 13 residues. CDR3 residues: CASSLGVRDTQYF. The CDR3 bases are TGTGCCAGCAGCTTGGGGGTCAGGGATACGCAGTATTTT.

About this clonotype: The junction departs from germline at one end; a sequencing error may be responsible. The chain employs TRBV14 and TRBJ1-1; D call uncertain. Germline V lookup: CDR1 SGHDN, CDR2 FVKESK. The CDR3 loop spans 11 amino acids. CDR3 region: CASSLSREALF. CDR3 bases: TGTGCCAGCAGCCTGTCTAGAGAAGCTCTCTTT. Full variable domain (remainder filled in from reference TRBV14 and TRBJ1-1): EAGVTQFPSHSVIEKGQTVTLRCDPISGHDNLYWYRRVMGKEIKFLLHFVKESKQDESGMPNNRFLAERTGGTYSTLKVQPAELEDSGVYFCASSLSREALFGQGTRLTVV.

V gene TRBV2 combines with J gene TRBJ1-5, with 7 nucleotides matching TRBD1. The CDR3 is 14 residues long. CDR1 and CDR2 (germline): SNHLY, FYNNEI. V gave up 2 bases and J gave up 7 bases; unmatched junction bases: 5. The CDR3 coding sequence is TGTGCCAGCAGTGAAAGGGGGCGAGGACAGCCCCAGCATTTT. Protein sequence: CASSERGRGQPQHF.

At least ten counts were recorded for this clonotype. This sequence joins TRBV7-9 and TRBJ1-4; 11 positions match TRBD1. The J segment lost 2 bases and the V segment lost 2 bases, leaving 10 bases of the junction unmatched. Germline CDR1 and CDR2: SEHNR and FQNEAQ (reference sequence). The CDR3 totals 19 residues. The CDR3 is CASSLLDRGRGKTNEKLFF. CDR3 bases: TGTGCCAGCAGCTTATTGGACAGGGGGCGAGGGAAGACTAATGAAAAACTGTTTTTT.

The rearrangement uses TRBV7-9 and TRBJ1-2; D not certain. Germline lookup yields CDR1 SEHNR and CDR2 FQNEAQ (reference sequence). V lost 0 bases to trimming and J lost 5 bases, with 13 bases between them. The CDR3 consists of 15 residues. CDR3 sequence: CASSLAQNPSYGYTF. CDR3 DNA sequence: TGTGCCAGCAGCTTAGCCCAAAATCCCTCGTATGGCTACACCTTC.

This chain uses TRBV7-2 with TRBJ2-7; D is unresolved. Trimming removed 6 bases at V and 2 bases at J, with 17 bases between. The CDR3 loop spans 15 amino acids. The germline V gene has CDR1 SGHTA and CDR2 FQGNSA. The CDR3 DNA follows: TGTGCCAGCAGTTTCAGGTCTGGGCTAGCCTACGAGCAGTACTTC. Encoded protein: CASSFRSGLAYEQYF. Variable domain in full (rest from reference TRBV7-2 and TRBJ2-7): GAGVSQSPSNKVTEKGKDVELRCDPISGHTALYWYRQSLGQGLEFLIYFQGNSAPDKSGLPSDRFSAERTGGSVSTLTIQRTQQEDSAVYLCASSFRSGLAYEQYFGPGTRLTVT.

This rearrangement joins TRBV24-1 to TRBJ2-6; D perhaps matches TRBD1 (5 bases). Trimming pared 9 bases from V and 0 bases from J, leaving 11 bases between. CDR1 is KGHDR and CDR2 is SFDVKD in the germline V gene. The CDR3 extends over 15 amino acids. CDR3 protein: CATSTEISGANVLTF. CDR3 nucleotide sequence: TGTGCCACCTCGACAGAAATCTCTGGGGCCAACGTCCTGACTTTC.

This clonotype was seen only a few times. Germline and junction disagree at one end, which may indicate a read error. The chain combines TRBV4-3 with TRBJ2-1; the match to TRBD2 covers 9 bases. The CDR3 has 19 residues. Per the germline V gene, CDR1 is LGHNA and CDR2 is YSLEER. CDR3: CASSSRGGGRAKQNNGQFF. The DNA for the CDR3 is TGCGCCAGCAGCTCCCGAGGGGGCGGGAGGGCCAAACAGAACAATGGGCAGTTCTTC.

Points on this clonotype: The junction departs from germline at one end; a sequencing error may be responsible. The chain carries TRBV29-1 and TRBJ2-7, with 7 bases fitting TRBD2. The CDR3 has 14 amino acids. CDR1 and CDR2 from the germline V gene are SQVTM and ANQGSEA. CDR3 region: CSVEGLAASYERYF. The DNA of the CDR3 is TGCAGCGTTGAGGGGCTAGCGGCGAGCTACGAGCGGTACTTC.

The chain couples TRBV7-9 to TRBJ2-2, with 7 bases matching TRBD2. This CDR3 is 15 amino acids long. CDR1 and CDR2 from the germline V gene are SEHNR and FQNEAQ (reference sequence). The trim removed 6 bases at V and 0 bases at J, leaving 4 bases unmatched. Here the CDR3 reads CASSDAGANTGELFF. CDR3 in DNA: TGTGCCAGCAGTGACGCGGGAGCGAACACCGGGGAGCTGTTTTTT.